The text below deals with one TCR beta chain. What this receptor recognizes is not known. Base qualities were left out, and no much larger clone turns up one base away. TCR CDR3 regions were amplified from genomic DNA by multiplex PCR using the deep immunoSEQ assay. Extracted genomic DNA from each cell subset was distributed evenly across all wells of several immunoSEQ 96-well plates, and each plate was treated as a replicate. For sorted subsets, around 200 ng genomic DNA, equal to about 30,000 T cell genomes, was loaded into each replicate PCR. Purified libraries were measured with a Qubit 3.0 fluorometer, size-checked on a Bioanalyzer 2100, and measured again with the KAPA Library Quantification kit. Every immunoSEQ 96-well plate was sequenced on a dedicated single-read 150-cycle Illumina NextSeq 550 flow cell. The paper's data handling went like this. Because the immunoSEQ output included only junctional sequences and no quality scores, the filtering could not be the same as the filtering used for full-length reads. To assign V/J genes and CDR3, sequences were annotated using PyIR, a Python wrapper for IgBLAST v1.9, with IMGT germline references. Reads were removed for weak V/J assignments (E-value above 1e-6), missing CDR3, stop codons, out-of-frame junctions, or ambiguous translated residues. A V3J clonotype was defined by an identical inferred V gene, J gene, and CDR3 amino acid sequence. Percentage overlap between repertoires was computed as shared unique clonotypes divided by the size of the smaller repertoire. Richness of each repertoire was evaluated using RTK rarefaction, the Chao1 estimator, and Recon v2.1 estimates of unobserved clonotypes. Generation probabilities were computed with OLGA for all TCRbeta clonotypes obtained by the gDNA method from several donors. The table comes from immuneACCESS by way of TCRdb, which keeps in-frame sequences with V and J called. Part of the clones is missing from these tables; in studies checked, under half for an unresolved V gene and the rest for unknown reasons. The DNA gave D and trimming, while V, J and clone size come from that table. Present in this sample are some 2 million clones, around 95% of which were seen just once. The ten largest clones add up to under 0.15% of the sample.

This record belongs to a study of shared clonotypes between healthy human individuals (dated by TCRdb to the early 2020s). For context, the study as a whole: The cohort comprised a couple of women and a few men aged 18 to 49 years. Each donor's leukapheresis produced roughly between roughly 0.9 and 9 billion PBMCs. For each donor, three plates each were used for CD4 naive and CD4 memory, two plates were used for CD8 naive, and one plate was used for CD8 memory. The study deeply sequenced blood TCR repertoires of five healthy adults to estimate repertoire size and the extent of clonotype sharing between individuals. To increase sequencing depth and limit assay-specific biases, TCR repertoire library preparation and sequencing were carried out by different laboratories using diverse techniques.

The donors were healthy, HIV-negative adults with no recently reported acute infections or vaccinations. Every donor was a Caucasian adult residing in Nashville, Tennessee, USA. CD4+ T cells were enriched by magnetic negative selection; naive cells were then positively selected on CD45RA, and the negative fraction formed the memory subset. Blood was obtained by leukapheresis, after which PBMCs were separated by Ficoll-Histopaque density gradient centrifugation and cryopreserved in liquid nitrogen vapor phase. Analytical flow cytometry was used to check the purity and quantity of each magnetically sorted T cell population. Genomic DNA was isolated from each sorted fraction and quantified by UV absorbance on a Nanodrop 2000c. Study-wide conclusions, independent of this receptor: Larger estimated clonotype richness was generally found for naive subsets than for memory subsets. The genetic and exposure-history diversity represented was limited by the small number of donors. Clonotypes shared by all four sorted-subset donors showed higher generation probabilities than non-shared clonotypes. Incomplete sequencing was indicated by rarefaction of sorted-subset datasets, despite the large sequencing depth. Only blood was sampled, and tissue TCR repertoires likely differ from those in blood. Across a handful of donors, approximately 4.6% of naive CD4, around 3.5% of naive CD8, about 2.3% of memory CD4, and 0.4% of memory CD8 clonotypes were shared. Pairwise subsampling led to the expectation that sequencing depth would affect the degree of clonotype sharing among donors.

The TCR comes from a young man in good health. Sequenced material: naive CD4+ T cells sorted from blood. What the cell subset or site label conveys for this sample: CD45RA+ positively selected.

The CDR3 sequence is CASSFTDSVYGYTF. The base sequence is TGTGCCAGCAGTTTCACGGACTCCGTCTATGGCTACACCTTC. The chain is made from TRBV28 and TRBJ1-2; no D gene is confidently identified. Trimming removed 3 bases from V and 4 bases from J, leaving 12 bases between the germline ends. The germline V gene sets CDR1 to MDHEN and CDR2 to SYDVKM. The CDR3, cysteine through phenylalanine, is 14 amino acids long. Kept here is only the CDR3 DNA, which spans 42 bases and is read in frame from base 1.